This TCR beta chain was captured by sequencing in a study of cytotoxic CD8 clonotypes in ibrutinib-treated CLL. From germline, CDR1 is ENHRY and CDR2 SYGVKD. The CDR3 consists of 17 residues. V lost 0 bases, J lost 7 bases, and 19 bases lay in between. Assay used: immunoSEQ multiplex PCR; TCRdb lists only in-frame clones, some missing. The sample includes over 120,000 clones, about 84% seen only once; the top ten take 6% to 9.5%. The rearrangement uses TRBV10-3 and TRBJ1-3; D not resolved. The sequencing used PBMCs, collected after 36 months of ibrutinib treatment. The clonotype originates from a human donor with chronic lymphocytic leukemia. The CDR3 bases are TGTGCCATCAGTGAGTCGAAGGCAGTGGTAATTCGGAACACCATATATTTT. Translated, it gives CAISESKAVVIRNTIYF.